This T cell receptor beta chain stems from a study of radiation and T cells in renal cell carcinoma. Study-level information: Nephrectomy followed 15 Gy stereotactic body radiation by 4 weeks.

Comments on this clone: The antigen remains unidentified.

CDR1 and CDR2 (germline): SGHAT, FQNNGV. The CDR3 covers 13 residues. Trimming stripped 0 bases from V and 4 bases from J, with 3 bases between. Whole-study results and caveats: Baseline intratumoral clonotype presence is unknown without pretreatment biopsies.

Time point here: blood 2 weeks post-SBRT. The sample's treatment: 15 Gy SBRT to primary tumor, nephrectomy 4 weeks later. Serial blood draws occurred at baseline and 2 and 4 weeks post-SBRT. Profiled with immunoSEQ multiplex PCR; TCRdb holds only in-frame clones, not every one. The table records some 80,000 clones, just over 85% of them present only once. The source material was blood, sampled from a patient whose treatment included radiotherapy and nephrectomy. The chain uses TRBV11-2 and TRBJ2-2; D unclear. This clonotype originated in a woman aged 45-65 years with renal cell carcinoma. CDR3 DNA sequence: TGTGCCAGCAGCTTAGATTTCACCGGGGAGCTGTTTTTT. It encodes CASSLDFTGELFF.